These T cell receptor beta chains were read from a single sample in a study of regulatory T cells in long-lasting Graves disease. Each CDR3 protein is one row after TCRdb ran MiXCR on the multiplex PCR reads. This sample has 550,000 to 650,000 distinct CDR3 sequences, with roughly 16% found just once. These data are also associated with another study on T cells in Graves' hyperthyroidism and ophthalmopathy.

Specimen: peripheral blood mononuclear cells (PBMCs), collected at new diagnosis, from a patient treated with antithyroid drugs. These receptors were obtained from a man aged 18 to 30 with Graves disease. CDR3s include the opening cysteine and the closing phenylalanine or tryptophan. The D gene is left open where the match is weak. Clone size appears in some rows only: once, few, many, or a class for an expanded clone.

v_call	clone_size	j_call	d_call	cdr3_aa	cdr3_nt
TRBV20-1	many	TRBJ2-7	TRBD2	CSYGTTIKDEQYF	TGCAGCTACGGGACTACCATTAAGGACGAGCAGTACTTC
TRBV3-1	few	TRBJ2-1	NA	CASSPWGGADDNEQFF	TGTGCCAGCAGCCCCTGGGGAGGAGCGGACGACAATGAGCAGTTCTTC
TRBV30	many	TRBJ2-7	TRBD2	CAWSPRWGLASNYGEQYF	TGTGCCTGGAGCCCTCGTTGGGGACTAGCGTCCAACTACGGCGAGCAGTACTTC
TRBV6-1	NA	TRBJ2-1	TRBD2	CASITSGGSSFF	TGTGCCAGCATAACTAGCGGGGGCTCCTCGTTCTTC
TRBV20-1	many	TRBJ2-1	NA	CSAQRGTGVSNEQFF	TGCAGTGCTCAAAGGGGGACTGGGGTGTCCAATGAGCAGTTCTTC
TRBV27	few	TRBJ2-2	TRBD2	CASSLRGLAGAGELFF	TGTGCCAGCAGTTTACGCGGACTAGCGGGAGCCGGGGAGCTGTTTTTT
TRBV18	NA	TRBJ1-4	NA	CASSPQAQLATNEKLFF	TGTGCCAGCTCACCACAAGCACAGCTCGCAACTAATGAAAAACTGTTTTTT
TRBV5-4	few	TRBJ1-5	TRBD1	CASSLTGQGSRQPQHF	TGTGCCAGCAGTCTTACGGGACAGGGTAGTCGTCAGCCCCAGCATTTT
TRBV3-1	many	TRBJ2-1	TRBD2	CASSRIAGQNYNEQFF	TGTGCCAGCAGCCGGATAGCGGGACAAAACTACAATGAGCAGTTCTTC
TRBV28	many	TRBJ2-1	TRBD2	CASSSGMIEQFF	TGTGCCAGCTCTAGCGGGATGATTGAGCAGTTCTTC
TRBV5-1	many	TRBJ2-1	NA	CASSPSGQASNEQFF	TGCGCCAGCAGCCCTAGCGGACAGGCTTCTAATGAGCAGTTCTTC
TRBV6-1	NA	TRBJ1-2	NA	CASSGGFSPNYGYTF	TGTGCCAGCTCGGGGGGCTTTTCTCCTAACTATGGCTACACCTTC
TRBV20-1	NA	TRBJ2-3	NA	CSAPGEGDTDTQYF	TGCAGTGCCCCAGGGGAAGGCGACACAGATACGCAGTATTTT
TRBV7-3	NA	TRBJ1-1	TRBD1	CASSSTGEVTEAFF	TGTGCCAGCAGCTCTACAGGGGAGGTCACTGAAGCTTTCTTT
TRBV7-2	many	TRBJ2-7	TRBD2	CASSPGLAGYEQYF	TGTGCCAGCAGCCCGGGACTAGCAGGATACGAGCAGTACTTC
TRBV6-1	NA	TRBJ1-2	NA	CASSDFGYTF	TGTGCCAGCAGTGATTTTGGCTACACCTTC
TRBV6-1	many	TRBJ1-1	TRBD1	CASSEDGQGGSYEAFF	TGTGCCAGCAGTGAAGACGGACAGGGAGGTAGTTATGAAGCTTTCTTT
TRBV6-1	NA	TRBJ1-5	NA	CASSDLGLNQPQHF	TGTGCCAGCAGTGACTTAGGACTTAATCAGCCCCAGCATTTT
TRBV7-9	NA	TRBJ1-6	NA	CASSSGTRRNGPLHF	TGTGCCAGCAGCTCGGGGACGAGGCGAAATGGTCCCCTCCACTTT
TRBV28	many	TRBJ2-7	TRBD2	CASSSLAGGGYEQYF	TGTGCCAGCAGTTCACTAGCGGGAGGTGGATACGAGCAGTACTTC
TRBV12-3/TRBV12-4	many	TRBJ1-2	NA	CASSLVGGGGYTF	TGTGCCAGCAGTTTAGTAGGGGGTGGCGGCTACACCTTC
TRBV7-2	few	TRBJ2-7	TRBD2	CASSTSGTTYEQYF	TGTGCCAGCAGCACAAGCGGGACTACCTACGAGCAGTACTTC
TRBV12-3/TRBV12-4	many	TRBJ1-5	NA	CASSPDNSNQPQHF	TGTGCCAGCAGTCCGGACAATAGCAATCAGCCCCAGCATTTT
TRBV12-3/TRBV12-4	NA	TRBJ2-3	NA	CASSLVNPGFHSTDTQYF	TGTGCCAGCAGTTTAGTAAATCCGGGGTTTCATAGCACAGATACGCAGTATTTT
TRBV3-1	NA	TRBJ1-6	TRBD1	CASSLGTGDTPLHF	TGTGCCAGCAGCCTGGGGACAGGGGATACACCCCTCCACTTT
TRBV7-7	few	TRBJ1-1	TRBD1	CASSLPSDRWFCEAFF	TGTGCTAGCAGCTTACCTTCGGACAGGTGGTTTTGTGAAGCTTTCTTT
TRBV6-1	many	TRBJ1-2	NA	CASSESGLHYGYTF	TGTGCCAGCAGTGAATCAGGGTTGCACTATGGCTACACCTTC
TRBV7-9	many	TRBJ2-3	NA	CASSQGVAGTDTQYF	TGTGCCAGCAGCCAGGGGGTAGCGGGAACAGATACGCAGTATTTT
TRBV19	NA	TRBJ2-3	NA	CASRTIGADTQYF	TGTGCCAGTAGGACCATCGGGGCAGACACGCAGTATTTT
TRBV9	NA	TRBJ2-3	NA	CASSVDDSTDTQYF	TGTGCCAGCAGCGTAGACGATAGCACAGATACGCAGTATTTT
TRBV28	many	TRBJ1-2	NA	CASSLSASYGYTF	TGTGCCAGCAGTTTATCGGCCAGCTATGGCTACACCTTC
TRBV27	NA	TRBJ1-1	TRBD1	CASSYRFKGQSFKDEAFF	TGTGCCAGCAGTTACAGATTTAAGGGACAGTCGTTTAAGGATGAAGCTTTCTTT
TRBV19	few	TRBJ1-1	NA	CASRRTPNTEAFF	TGTGCCAGTCGACGGACACCGAACACTGAAGCTTTCTTT
TRBV3-1	NA	TRBJ1-2	NA	CASSQEAGLGYTF	TGTGCCAGCAGCCAAGAAGCGGGCCTTGGCTACACCTTC
TRBV7-9	many	TRBJ2-7	NA	CASTLPVGEQYF	TGTGCCAGCACCCTCCCGGTCGGCGAGCAGTACTTC
TRBV6-1	many	TRBJ2-5	NA	CASSESLTGYRETQYF	TGTGCCAGCAGTGAATCTCTAACAGGGTATCGGGAGACCCAGTACTTC
TRBV2	many	TRBJ2-4	NA	CASRPGTWNIQYF	TGTGCCAGCAGACCCGGGACGTGGAACATTCAGTACTTC
TRBV28	many	TRBJ2-7	TRBD1	CASSLSSRGLHEQYF	TGTGCCAGCAGTTTATCCAGCAGGGGGCTACACGAGCAGTACTTC
TRBV2	few	TRBJ1-1	NA	CASSLHNEAFF	TGTGCCAGCAGCCTGCACAACGAAGCTTTCTTT
TRBV6-9	many	TRBJ2-7	NA	CASSWDTLKEQYF	TGTGCCAGCAGTTGGGACACACTTAAGGAGCAGTACTTC
TRBV12-3/TRBV12-4	many	TRBJ2-3	TRBD2	CASSQTSGRAGDTQYF	TGTGCCAGCAGCCAGACTAGCGGGAGAGCAGGCGATACGCAGTATTTT